The clone carrying this TCR beta chain was observed a handful of times. What it recognizes is unknown. Unique molecular identifiers were built into the TCRbeta library. TCRdb analysed the PCR reads with MiXCR anew, one entry per CDR3 protein. The sample shows about 830,000 distinct CDR3 sequences, 16% of them seen only once. The sample is drawn from a study of T-cell reconstitution after alpha-beta-depleted transplantation in children. Notes on the study in general: Several hundred rapidly expanded clones from non-depleted graft cells reportedly supplied alpha-beta T cells about two months post-transplant.

The V and J ends lost 0 bases and 8 bases respectively, with 13 bases between them. The CDR3 length is 14 residues. Germline V gene lookup returns CDR1 SGDLS and CDR2 YYNGEE. The gene calls are TRBV9 and TRBJ2-3, with D perhaps matching TRBD2 (5 bases). The TCR sequence derives from a male patient between 10 and 17 years old who had a stem cell transplant for acute lymphoblastic leukemia, so the T cells may come from the graft donor. The starting material was PBMCs, mostly from graft donor cells, obtained 360 days after TCRalphabeta/CD19-depleted stem cell transplant. This CDR3 is CASSVVSTEGTQYF. CDR3 sequence (DNA): TGTGCCAGCAGCGTAGTTTCTACCGAGGGTACGCAGTATTTT.